This T cell receptor beta chain emerged from a study of blood T cell repertoires in COVID-19. About the research overall: Sites across the United States, Italy and Spain contributed samples from acute and convalescent COVID-19.

This clone appeared a few times. Trimming took 9 bases from V and 7 from J, leaving 16 bases between them. This CDR3 comprises 13 residues. Per germline, CDR1 SEHNR and CDR2 FQNEAQ (reference sequence). Method: immunoSEQ multiplex PCR; TCRdb's copy keeps in-frame clones and lacks some. This repertoire shows just over 150,000 clones, 70% to 85% found once; its top ten account for around 7%. The V gene is TRBV7-9, the J gene TRBJ1-5; a weak D match, TRBD1 (6 bases). The TCR comes from a woman aged 40 to 50 with COVID-19, enrolled during active disease. The sequencing sample was made of peripheral blood. Here the CDR3 DNA reads TGTGCCAGATACAGGGACGTGAAGCAGCCCCAGCATTTT. Translated: CARYRDVKQPQHF. Complete variable domain (other parts from reference TRBV7-9 and TRBJ1-5): DTGVSQNPRHKITKRGQNVTFRCDPISEHNRLYWYRQTLGQGPEFLTYFQNEAQLEKSRLLSDRFSAERPKGSFSTLEIQRTEQGDSAMYLCARYRDVKQPQHFGDGTRLSIL.